The rows below give T cell receptor beta chains drawn from one sample of a study of relationships among human T cell subsets. TCRdb fed the multiplex PCR reads into MiXCR, producing one record per CDR3 protein. The table lists 2,000 to 3,000 distinct CDR3 sequences, around 41% of them singletons. The sequencing input was activated T cells sorted from blood. These receptors all stem from a man aged 40-49 years in good health. Each CDR3 is given with its conserved first and last residue. A D gene is named only where the DNA matches it firmly. Only part of the rows carry a size: once, few, many, or a class if the clone is expanded.

>few|TRBD2|15|TRBJ2-3|TRBV11-2
CASSLHSGRADTQYF
TGTGCCAGCAGCTTACACAGCGGGAGGGCCGATACGCAGTATTTT
>NA|TRBD1|15|TRBJ1-5|TRBV2
CASSPGTGSNQPQHF
TGTGCCAGCAGTCCCGGGACAGGCAGCAATCAGCCCCAGCATTTT
>few|TRBD1|13|TRBJ2-1|TRBV6-6
CATTGTANNEQFF
TGTGCCACAACCGGGACAGCGAATAATGAGCAGTTCTTC
>NA|TRBD2|16|TRBJ2-3|TRBV6-6
CASSYLAGGGTDTQYF
TGTGCCAGCAGTTACTTAGCGGGAGGGGGCACAGATACGCAGTATTTT
>NA|NA|12|TRBJ1-1|TRBV30
CAWRGANTEAFF
TGTGCCTGGAGAGGGGCCAACACTGAAGCTTTCTTT
>NA|NA|13|TRBJ1-2|TRBV11-1
CASSAQPNYGYTF
TGTGCCAGCAGCGCCCAACCTAACTATGGCTACACCTTC
>medium-sized|NA|14|TRBJ1-6|TRBV20-1
CSARQGTIYSPLHF
TGCAGTGCTAGACAGGGTACCATTTATTCACCCCTCCACTTT
>NA|NA|14|TRBJ2-1|TRBV7-8
CASSPNRANNEQFF
TGTGCTAGCAGCCCAAACCGGGCCAACAATGAGCAGTTCTTC
>few|NA|12|TRBJ2-2|TRBV2
CASSLDTGELFF
TGTGCCAGCAGCCTGGACACCGGGGAGCTGTTTTTT
>NA|TRBD1|13|TRBJ1-2|TRBV11-2
CASSRDSKYGYTF
TGTGCCAGCAGCCGGGACAGCAAGTATGGCTACACCTTC
>NA|TRBD2|19|TRBJ2-5|TRBV10-1
CASRTGQFLAGGFQETQYF
TGCGCCAGCAGGACAGGACAGTTCCTAGCGGGAGGGTTCCAAGAGACCCAGTACTTC
>NA|TRBD1|19|TRBJ2-6|TRBV11-2
CASSHLRTGFYSGANVLTF
TGTGCCAGCAGCCATTTAAGGACAGGGTTTTACTCTGGGGCCAACGTCCTGACTTTC
>few|NA|13|TRBJ1-1|TRBV10-3
CAIRPEGNTEAFF
TGTGCCATCAGACCTGAAGGGAACACTGAAGCTTTCTTT
>NA|NA|15|TRBJ2-3|TRBV10-3
CAISDPGAKTDTQYF
TGTGCCATCAGCGACCCGGGGGCCAAGACAGATACGCAGTATTTT
>few|TRBD2|20|TRBJ2-7|TRBV20-1
CSARDSFLSGGALDSYEQYF
TGCAGTGCTAGAGATTCATTCCTTTCGGGGGGAGCACTAGACTCCTACGAGCAGTACTTC
>large|NA|13|TRBJ1-1|TRBV11-1
CASRPGTAGEAFF
TGTGCCAGCAGACCCGGGACCGCGGGTGAAGCTTTCTTT
>few|NA|15|TRBJ2-3|TRBV10-3
CAISNRGASTDTQYF
TGTGCCATCAGCAATCGGGGGGCCAGCACAGATACGCAGTATTTT